This record covers a single TCR beta chain. Its binding antigen is unknown. Qualities for individual bases were not recorded, and no much larger clone is one base off. From cysteine to phenylalanine, the CDR3 is 15 amino acids long. The only DNA kept is the CDR3, 45 bases in frame from the first base. CDR1 SGHRS and CDR2 YFSETQ are derived from the germline V gene. After removal of 4 bases from V and 4 bases from J, the junction retains 10 bases not matched to a gene. Using the deep immunoSEQ assay, multiplex PCR amplified TCR CDR3 regions from genomic DNA. Extracted genomic DNA from each cell subset was distributed evenly across all wells of several immunoSEQ 96-well plates, and each plate was treated as a replicate. Each replicate PCR for unsorted PBMC received about 0.3 ug genomic DNA, equal to 25,000 to 35,000 T cell genomes. Unsorted PBMC genomic DNA was sequenced across ten immunoSEQ deep assay plates. Purified libraries were quantified with a Qubit 3.0 fluorometer, sized on a Bioanalyzer 2100, and re-quantified with the KAPA Library Quantification kit. Every immunoSEQ 96-well plate was sequenced on a dedicated single-read 150-cycle Illumina NextSeq 550 flow cell. The authors processed their data as follows. The immunoSEQ output contained only junctional sequences without quality scores, so filtering could not match that applied to full-length reads. To assign V/J genes and CDR3, sequences were annotated against IMGT germline references using PyIR, a Python wrapper for IgBLAST v1.9. Reads were removed for weak V/J assignments (E-value above 1e-6), missing CDR3, stop codons, out-of-frame junctions, or ambiguous translated residues. V3J clonotypes were defined as sequences sharing the same inferred V gene, J gene, and CDR3 amino acid sequence. To compute the percentage overlap between repertoires, the number of shared unique clonotypes was divided by the size of the smaller repertoire. RTK rarefaction, the Chao1 estimator, and Recon v2.1 estimates of unobserved clonotypes were used to assess repertoire richness. Drawn from immuneACCESS, this table holds only the in-frame rearrangements with V and J called that TCRdb kept. Clones are partly lost; checked studies trace under half to an unresolved V gene and leave the rest unexplained. V and J calls and clone size are copied from that table; D and trimming were computed from the DNA. The sample yields about 490,000 clones; about 79% were counted once. The top ten clones comprise 10% to 15% of the sample.

The data were taken from a study of shared clonotypes between healthy human individuals (dated by TCRdb to 2018 to 2021). Some background on the complete study: Two women and a few men aged 18 to 49 years were included in the cohort. Blood TCR repertoires of roughly five healthy adults were deeply sequenced to estimate repertoire size and the extent of clonotype sharing between individuals. To increase sequencing depth and limit assay-specific biases, different laboratories used diverse techniques to prepare libraries and sequence TCR repertoires. Between about 0.94 and 8.9 billion PBMCs per donor were obtained by leukapheresis.

Healthy HIV-negative adults with no recently reported acute infections or vaccinations were included as donors. All donors were Caucasian adults living in Nashville, Tennessee, USA. For unsorted samples, around 90 million PBMCs were counted, and genomic DNA was extracted using the QIAamp DNA Blood Mini kit. After blood collection by leukapheresis, PBMCs were isolated using Ficoll-Histopaque density gradient centrifugation and then cryopreserved in the vapor phase of liquid nitrogen. The paper as a whole reports these results and caveats: Pairwise subsampling led to the expectation that sequencing depth would affect the degree of clonotype sharing among donors. Sampling was restricted to blood, and TCR repertoires in tissue are likely to differ from TCR repertoires in blood. The genetic and exposure-history diversity represented was limited by the small number of donors.

This receptor was obtained from a woman aged 40 to 55 in good health. Some clones in this sample may be carry-over from other donors' samples. The specimen was PBMCs. This receptor chain uses TRBV5-1 and TRBJ1-2, with 7 junctional bases fitting TRBD1. The CDR3 is CASSHGQEGVYGYTF. At the DNA level, the sequence is TGCGCCAGCAGCCACGGACAGGAAGGAGTCTATGGCTACACCTTC.